This T cell receptor beta chain appears in the sequencing data of a study of cytomegalovirus exposure and HLA in healthy donors. Turning to the study itself: In a previous analysis, more than 90 million unique TCR beta sequences were found from some 180 million T cells.

Study-level findings and limits: A list of 150 to 200 TCR beta chains associated with cytomegalovirus was given. Prediction of most subjects' HLA-A and HLA-B alleles by TCR beta sequences was reportedly accurate.

The PCR was carried out with 60 Vbeta primers and 13 Jbeta primers. In the authors' workflow: Later, 80 million or so unique TCR beta chains were counted in an analysis, and some 11 million of them were shared. Sequenced by immunoSEQ multiplex PCR; TCRdb stores in-frame clones only, minus some. V and J calls and clone size are as listed in that table; D and trimming were resolved from the DNA. The repertoire consists of about 130,000 clones, with about 70% occurring once and the leading ten covering under 2.5%. A word on this clone: Its antigen is still unknown.

The sample comprised PBMCs. This clonotype was sampled from a woman aged 40 to 50 in good health and CMV-seronegative.

This CDR3 reads CASSSGLGNTEAFF. In DNA, the CDR3 is TGTGCCAGCAGCTCAGGACTGGGAAACACTGAAGCTTTCTTT. V is TRBV5-6 and J is TRBJ1-1, with D uncertain. Looked up from germline, CDR1 is SGHDT and CDR2 is YYEEEE. V shed 3 bases and J shed 2 bases, with 11 bases lying between them. The CDR3 extends over 14 amino acids.